The T cell receptor (beta chain) under discussion was sequenced for a study of regulatory T cells in long-lasting Graves disease. About the research overall: Duration of antithyroid drug therapy among newly diagnosed Graves' patients was under 3 months.

Regarding this clonotype: Being one base from a much bigger clone, this may be a read error.

The sample's time point: newly diagnosed GD, antithyroid drugs for less than 3 months. Preparation of the TCR library used RNA extracted from PBMCs. Diagnosing Graves' disease relied on the American Thyroid Association guidelines. Researchers made TCR beta libraries by using iRepertoire HTBI primers and running Arm-PCR on CDR3 regions. TCRdb itself ran the multiplex PCR reads through MiXCR, one entry per CDR3 protein. The table has 400,000 to 650,000 distinct CDR3 sequences, around 16% seen once. This sample was shared with a second study, whose subject was T cells in Graves' hyperthyroidism and ophthalmopathy. That paper adds: First-round RT-PCR of the TCR CDR3 relied on the HTBI primer set.

Here the sequenced sample was peripheral blood mononuclear cells (PBMCs), taken at new diagnosis, from a patient treated with antithyroid drugs. This TCR was recovered from a woman aged 35-65 years with Graves disease.

CDR3 bases: TGTGCCAGCAGCCCCGCCGAGAGCTCCTATAATTCACCCCTCCACTTT. Its translation is CASSPAESSYNSPLHF. The chain uses TRBV6-1 and TRBJ1-6; no clear D. The germline V gene encodes CDR1 MNHNS and CDR2 SASEGT. This CDR3 comprises 16 residues. The V gene lost 6 bases and the J gene lost 0 bases, with 12 bases spanning the gap.